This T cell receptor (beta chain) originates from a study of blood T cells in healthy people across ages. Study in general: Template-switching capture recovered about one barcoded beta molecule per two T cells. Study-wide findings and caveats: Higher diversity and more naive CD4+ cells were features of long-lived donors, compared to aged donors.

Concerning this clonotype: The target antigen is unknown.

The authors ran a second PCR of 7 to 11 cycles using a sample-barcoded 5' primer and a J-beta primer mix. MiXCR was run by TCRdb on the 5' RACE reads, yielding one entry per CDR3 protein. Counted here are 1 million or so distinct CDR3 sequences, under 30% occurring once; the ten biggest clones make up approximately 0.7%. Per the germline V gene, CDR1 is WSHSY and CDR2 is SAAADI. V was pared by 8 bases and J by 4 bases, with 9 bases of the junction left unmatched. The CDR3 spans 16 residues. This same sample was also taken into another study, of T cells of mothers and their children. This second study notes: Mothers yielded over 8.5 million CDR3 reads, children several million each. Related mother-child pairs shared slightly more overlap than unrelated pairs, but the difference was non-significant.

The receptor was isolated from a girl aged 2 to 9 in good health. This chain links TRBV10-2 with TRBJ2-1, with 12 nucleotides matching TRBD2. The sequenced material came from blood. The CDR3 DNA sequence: TGCGCCAGCGGCCCGACTAGCGGGAGAGAGTACAATGAGCAGTTCTTC. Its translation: CASGPTSGREYNEQFF.